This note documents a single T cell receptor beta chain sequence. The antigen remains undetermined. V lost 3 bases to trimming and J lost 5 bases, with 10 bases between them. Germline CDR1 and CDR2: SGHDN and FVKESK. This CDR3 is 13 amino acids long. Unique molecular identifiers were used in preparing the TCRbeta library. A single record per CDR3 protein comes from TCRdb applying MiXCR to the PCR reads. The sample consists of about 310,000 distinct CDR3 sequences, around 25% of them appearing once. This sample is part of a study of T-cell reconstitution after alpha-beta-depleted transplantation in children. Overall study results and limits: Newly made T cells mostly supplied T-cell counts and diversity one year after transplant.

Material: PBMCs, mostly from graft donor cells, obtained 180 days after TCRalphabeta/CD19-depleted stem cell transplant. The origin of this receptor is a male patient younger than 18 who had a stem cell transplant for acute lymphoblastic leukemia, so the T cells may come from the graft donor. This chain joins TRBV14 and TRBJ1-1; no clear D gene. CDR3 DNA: TGTGCCAGCAGCCAGGGGTTTAGGACTGAAGCTTTCTTT. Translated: CASSQGFRTEAFF.